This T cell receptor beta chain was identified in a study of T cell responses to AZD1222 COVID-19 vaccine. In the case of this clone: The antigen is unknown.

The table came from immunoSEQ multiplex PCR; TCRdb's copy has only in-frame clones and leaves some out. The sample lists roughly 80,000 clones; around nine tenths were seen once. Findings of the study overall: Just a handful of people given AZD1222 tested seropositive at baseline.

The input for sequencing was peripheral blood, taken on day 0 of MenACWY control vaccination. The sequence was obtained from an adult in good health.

CDR3 amino acids: CASSLKGAGASDYEQYF. In nucleotides, the CDR3 is TGTGCCAGCAGCCTTAAGGGAGCGGGAGCATCGGACTACGAGCAGTACTTC. The V and J genes are TRBV5-4 and TRBJ2-7; 8 nucleotides line up with TRBD2. CDR3 length: 17 residues. The J segment lost 3 bases and the V segment lost 4 bases, leaving 15 bases of the junction unmatched. Germline CDR1 reads SGHNT; CDR2 reads YYREEE (reference sequence).